The rows below give T cell receptor beta chains drawn from one sample of a study of PD-1 blockade in classical Hodgkin lymphoma. Assay: immunoSEQ multiplex PCR; the TCRdb copy retains only in-frame clones and omits some. This sample has about 98,000 clones, with around nine tenths found just once. This material consisted of peripheral blood mononuclear cells (PBMCs), taken at baseline. Every receptor here comes from a human donor with classical Hodgkin lymphoma. The CDR3 runs from the conserved cysteine through the conserved F or W. D genes are given only for firm matches. Clone size, where shown, is once, few, many, or a class for clones that have expanded.

D gene: NA
clone size: NA
J gene: TRBJ2-1
V gene: TRBV27
CDR3 DNA: TGTGCCAGCAGGCCCAACCGGGGTAACAATGAGCAGTTCTTC
CDR3 protein: CASRPNRGNNEQFF

D gene: TRBD1
clone size: once
J gene: TRBJ1-3
V gene: TRBV5-1
CDR3 DNA: TGCGCCAGCAGCTCCTCGGGACAGGGGTCGTTCTCTGGAAACACCATATATTTT
CDR3 protein: CASSSSGQGSFSGNTIYF

D gene: NA
clone size: once
J gene: TRBJ1-1
V gene: TRBV10-3
CDR3 DNA: TGTGCCATCAGGTCCTCTTTGAACACTGAAGCTTTCTTT
CDR3 protein: CAIRSSLNTEAFF

D gene: TRBD2
clone size: NA
J gene: TRBJ2-1
V gene: TRBV19
CDR3 DNA: TGTGCCAGCCAATCTAGCGGGAGGGCTTACAATGAGCAGTTCTTC
CDR3 protein: CASQSSGRAYNEQFF

D gene: NA
clone size: NA
J gene: TRBJ1-1
V gene: TRBV18
CDR3 DNA: TGTGCCAGCTCCACGCAGAGGAACACTGAAGCTTTCTTT
CDR3 protein: CASSTQRNTEAFF

D gene: NA
clone size: once
J gene: TRBJ1-5
V gene: TRBV6-1
CDR3 DNA: TGTGCCAGCAGTGAAGCGGGGAACAATCAGCCCCAGCATTTT
CDR3 protein: CASSEAGNNQPQHF

D gene: NA
clone size: NA
J gene: TRBJ2-3
V gene: TRBV2
CDR3 DNA: TGTGCCAGCAGTAAAAGGGGGGGACAAACCACAGATACGCAGTATTTT
CDR3 protein: CASSKRGGQTTDTQYF

D gene: NA
clone size: NA
J gene: TRBJ1-2
V gene: TRBV6-1
CDR3 DNA: TGTGCCAGCAGTCTGGGGGCGGTAGCTAACTATGGCTACACCTTC
CDR3 protein: CASSLGAVANYGYTF

D gene: NA
clone size: NA
J gene: TRBJ2-3
V gene: TRBV7-9
CDR3 DNA: TGTGCCAGCAGCATTCCCAGGGATACGCAGTATTTT
CDR3 protein: CASSIPRDTQYF

D gene: TRBD1
clone size: NA
J gene: TRBJ1-5
V gene: TRBV9
CDR3 DNA: TGTGCCAGCAGCGGACAGGGGGAGGAGGGTCAGCCCCAGCATTTT
CDR3 protein: CASSGQGEEGQPQHF

D gene: TRBD2
clone size: NA
J gene: TRBJ2-3
V gene: TRBV11-2
CDR3 DNA: TGTGCCAGCAGCCATCTTCGGGGGGCAGATACGCAGTATTTT
CDR3 protein: CASSHLRGADTQYF

D gene: TRBD2
clone size: NA
J gene: TRBJ2-3
V gene: TRBV30
CDR3 DNA: TGTGCCTGGGCGAGACTAGCGGCAAGCACAGATACGCAGTATTTT
CDR3 protein: CAWARLAASTDTQYF

D gene: TRBD2
clone size: NA
J gene: TRBJ2-1
V gene: TRBV18
CDR3 DNA: TGTGCCAGCTCCTCAGCGGGAGGGTCCAATGAGCAGTTCTTC
CDR3 protein: CASSSAGGSNEQFF

D gene: TRBD2
clone size: NA
J gene: TRBJ2-1
V gene: TRBV5-4
CDR3 DNA: TGTGCCAGCAGCTTTGAGACTAGCGGATACAATGAGCAGTTCTTC
CDR3 protein: CASSFETSGYNEQFF

D gene: TRBD2
clone size: NA
J gene: TRBJ2-4
V gene: TRBV19
CDR3 DNA: TGTGCCAGTAGTCTAATCGGAGCGGGAGTGGAAAACATTCAGTACTTC
CDR3 protein: CASSLIGAGVENIQYF